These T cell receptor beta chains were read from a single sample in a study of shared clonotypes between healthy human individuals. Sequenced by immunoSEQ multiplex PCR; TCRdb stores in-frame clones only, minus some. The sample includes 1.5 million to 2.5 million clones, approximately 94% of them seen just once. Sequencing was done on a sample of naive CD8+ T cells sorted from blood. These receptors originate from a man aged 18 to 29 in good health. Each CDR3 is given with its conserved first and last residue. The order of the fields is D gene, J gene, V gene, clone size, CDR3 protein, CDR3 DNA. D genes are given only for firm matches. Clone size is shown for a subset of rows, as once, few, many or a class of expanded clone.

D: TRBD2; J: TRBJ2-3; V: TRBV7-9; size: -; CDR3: CASSYLGLGVDTQYF; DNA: TGTGCCAGCAGCTACCTGGGACTAGGGGTGGATACGCAGTATTTT
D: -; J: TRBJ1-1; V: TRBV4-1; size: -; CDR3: CASSRHRENTEAFF; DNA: TGCGCCAGCAGCCGGCACAGGGAGAACACTGAAGCTTTCTTT
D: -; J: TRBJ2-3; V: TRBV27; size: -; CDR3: CASRAQGWDTQYF; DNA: TGTGCCAGCAGAGCACAAGGCTGGGATACGCAGTATTTT
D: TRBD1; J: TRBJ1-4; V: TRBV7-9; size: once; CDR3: CASSLAVTGEEKLFF; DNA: TGTGCCAGCAGCTTAGCCGTAACAGGGGAGGAAAAACTGTTTTTT
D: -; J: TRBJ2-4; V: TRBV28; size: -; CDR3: CASSAILEGTKNIQYF; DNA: TGTGCCAGCAGCGCCATCCTAGAGGGAACCAAAAACATTCAGTACTTC
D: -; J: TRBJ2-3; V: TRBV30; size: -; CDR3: CAWSVAGTDTQYF; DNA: TGTGCCTGGAGTGTAGCGGGCACAGATACGCAGTATTTT
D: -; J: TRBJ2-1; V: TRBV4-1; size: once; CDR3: CASSPRTAGSSYNEQFF; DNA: TGCGCCAGCAGCCCCCGGACAGCGGGGAGCTCCTACAATGAGCAGTTCTTC
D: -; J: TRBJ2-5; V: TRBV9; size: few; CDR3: CASSPRPGETQYF; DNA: TGTGCCAGCAGCCCTAGACCCGGAGAGACCCAGTACTTC
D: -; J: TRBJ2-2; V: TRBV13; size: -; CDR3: CARGSNTGELFF; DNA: TGTGCCAGGGGCTCGAACACCGGGGAGCTGTTTTTT
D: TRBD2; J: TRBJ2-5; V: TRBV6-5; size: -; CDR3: CASSYVAGMETQYF; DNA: TGTGCCAGCAGTTACGTAGCGGGAATGGAGACCCAGTACTTC
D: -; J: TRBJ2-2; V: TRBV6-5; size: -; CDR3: CASSSDRNTGELFF; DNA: TGTGCCAGCAGTTCTGACAGGAACACCGGGGAGCTGTTTTTT
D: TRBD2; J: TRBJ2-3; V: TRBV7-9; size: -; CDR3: CASSPGLAGGSDTQYF; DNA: TGTGCCAGCAGCCCAGGACTAGCGGGAGGGTCAGATACGCAGTATTTT
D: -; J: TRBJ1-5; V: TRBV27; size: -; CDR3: CASAPTGANQPQHF; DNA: TGTGCCTCAGCGCCTACAGGTGCCAATCAGCCCCAGCATTTT
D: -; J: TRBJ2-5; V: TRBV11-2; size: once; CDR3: CASSLDYSGKTQYF; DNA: TGTGCCAGCAGCTTAGATTATAGCGGAAAGACCCAGTACTTC
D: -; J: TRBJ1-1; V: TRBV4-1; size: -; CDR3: CASSQEIQWKAFF; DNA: TGCGCCAGCAGCCAAGAGATCCAGTGGAAAGCTTTCTTT
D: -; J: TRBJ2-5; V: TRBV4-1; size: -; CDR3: CASSQDAGQETQYF; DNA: TGCGCCAGCAGCCAAGACGCGGGCCAAGAGACCCAGTACTTC
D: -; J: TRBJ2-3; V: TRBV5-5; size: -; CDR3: CASSLGQFSTDTQYF; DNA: TGTGCCAGCAGCTTGGGCCAGTTTTCCACAGATACGCAGTATTTT